This entry features one T cell receptor (beta chain) sequence. This clonotype turned up a few times. This receptor's antigen is unknown. No base quality values were provided; no much bigger clone lies one nucleotide off. The sample's time point label, in plain terms: healthy volunteer bleed at 2 weeks. Unfractionated whole blood was collected in Tempus Blood RNA tubes, and total RNA was extracted from that blood. Five healthy volunteers acted as controls for TCR sequencing and had blood drawn at day 0, 2 weeks and 6 weeks. The data were taken from a study of human T cells and chemical hapten exposure (dated by TCRdb to about 2021). Turning to the overall study: The libraries were sequenced as a pool, and the TCR yield per sample differed mostly because of small variations in library volumes within the pool. Peripheral blood TCR repertoire changes were tracked in vivo in alopecia patients during primary and secondary sensitization to the hapten diphenylcyclopropenone (DPC). Both TCR alpha and TCR beta chains were sequenced from each blood RNA sample. The paper as a whole reports these results and caveats: The number of TCRs above 1 in 1000 frequency did not change with DPC sensitization; there was no evidence of global repertoire structure alterations. After repeated subsampling, the strength of the expansion versus patch-test correlation and the threshold at which it became significant changed.

The library was produced with RACE. The sequencer was a NextSeq 500. Library preparation attached unique molecular identifiers to individual cDNA molecules for quantitative, reproducible TCR counting. The paper's data handling went like this. The median number of TCRs per sample was over 95,000, ranging from about 23,224 to 700,000. The Decombinator software suite was used to annotate the V, J and CDR3 of the TCR reads. For the PS versus PT1 abundance plots, all samples were subsampled to the same number of TCRs (28,000). Expanded TCRs were defined as absent before sensitization and observed at least eight times at the 2-week time point. Starting from the raw public reads, TCRdb applied fastp trimming at Q25, assembled clones with MiXCR and retained in-frame beta chains. Here each entry gathers all rows of one CDR3 protein and keeps the most common genes and DNA. The V and J calls were not made by the authors but by TCRdb's processing. The table for this sample lists under 95,000 distinct CDR3 sequences; about 8.8% of them were counted only once. The ten largest make up 2.9% of the sample.

V is pruned by 5 bases and J by 13 bases, leaving 5 bases of the junction without a gene match. For CDR1 and CDR2, the germline V gene lists SGHAT and FQNNGV. The CDR3 holds 12 amino acids from the cysteine to the phenylalanine. The entry retains the CDR3 DNA only, 36 bases that are in frame from base 1. Input material: whole blood. Recombination connected TRBV11-2 to TRBJ2-1; TRBD2 agrees with 10 junctional bases. This TCR came from a female donor in good health. Some clones in this sample may be carry-over from other donors' samples. The DNA is as follows: TGTGCCAGCAGCGCCGCTAGCGGGAGTCAGTTCTTC. Translated, this gives CASSAASGSQFF.